The source of this T cell receptor (beta chain) is a study of T cells in Graves' hyperthyroidism and ophthalmopathy. Amplification of TCR beta CDR3 regions used RNA as the template. RT-PCR in the first round (using the HTBI primer set) targeted the TCR CDR3. Via MiXCR, TCRdb re-called the multiplex PCR reads, giving one row per CDR3 protein. There are around 36,000 distinct CDR3 sequences in the sample; under 60% occur only once, and under 20% lies in the top ten. CDR3 length: 12 residues. Germline CDR1 reads SEHNR; CDR2 reads FQNEAQ (reference sequence). Trimming stripped 5 bases from V and 10 bases from J, with 14 bases between. Uncontrolled infection, other autoimmune disease, pregnancy or lactation excluded patients.

This receptor was obtained from a man aged 35-49 years with Graves' ophthalmopathy. Sequencing was carried out using blood. The V call is TRBV7-9, the J call TRBJ1-2; possible D gene TRBD1, 5 bases. The CDR3 is CASSPGGQTYTF. In nucleotides, the CDR3 is TGTGCCAGCAGCCCGGGGGGTCAGACCTACACCTTC.